This T cell receptor (beta chain) was documented in a study of blood T cells in healthy people across ages. The CDR3 loop spans 17 amino acids. Germline V gene sequence: CDR1 MNHNY, CDR2 SVGAGI (reference sequence). Trimming shortened V by 7 bases and J by 2 bases, and 21 bases separated the two germline ends. Next came a second PCR, run for roughly 6 to 11 cycles, which used a sample-barcoded 5' primer along with a J-beta primer mix. TCRdb recomputed calls from the 5' RACE reads with MiXCR, one row per CDR3 protein. The table shows about 1.1 million distinct CDR3 sequences, with more than 30% occurring only once. Each donor had approximately 10 milliliters of peripheral blood drawn. Per sample, no less than 5.5 micrograms of total RNA were extracted.

The clonotype originates from a man younger than 35 in good health. The specimen sequenced was blood. The rearrangement uses TRBV6-6 and TRBJ1-5, with a weak D call TRBD1 (6 bases). The CDR3 here is CASKETSGVDGNQPQHF. The CDR3 DNA reads TGTGCCAGCAAAGAAACATCAGGGGTCGATGGCAATCAGCCCCAGCATTTT.